This TCR beta chain was obtained from a study of blood T cell repertoires in COVID-19. As for the study in general: The United States, Italy and Spain were the sources of the acute and convalescent COVID-19 samples.

The authors' processing: Amplification with reference gene primers provided the estimates of nucleated cell counts. Here immunoSEQ multiplex PCR was the method, and the copy in TCRdb shows in-frame clones only, minus some. V, J and clone size are those of that table, while D and trimming were read from the DNA. There are around 210,000 clones in the sample; around 85% occur only once, and 0.9% to 0.95% lies in the top ten. Patients at the Seattle site were enrolled during active infection and followed longitudinally. Germline values: CDR1 SGDLS, CDR2 YYNGEE. The CDR3 totals 18 residues. The ends were cut back, 0 bases at V and 0 bases at J, with 17 bases in the middle.

The TCR sequence derives from a man aged 60 to 69 with COVID-19, enrolled during active disease. The chain links TRBV9 to TRBJ2-3, with D tentatively TRBD1 (6 bases). Material for sequencing was peripheral blood. The CDR3, as DNA: TGTGCCAGCAGCGTAGGGGTGGGGGCTGACCCTAGCACAGATACGCAGTATTTT. This translates into CASSVGVGADPSTDTQYF.